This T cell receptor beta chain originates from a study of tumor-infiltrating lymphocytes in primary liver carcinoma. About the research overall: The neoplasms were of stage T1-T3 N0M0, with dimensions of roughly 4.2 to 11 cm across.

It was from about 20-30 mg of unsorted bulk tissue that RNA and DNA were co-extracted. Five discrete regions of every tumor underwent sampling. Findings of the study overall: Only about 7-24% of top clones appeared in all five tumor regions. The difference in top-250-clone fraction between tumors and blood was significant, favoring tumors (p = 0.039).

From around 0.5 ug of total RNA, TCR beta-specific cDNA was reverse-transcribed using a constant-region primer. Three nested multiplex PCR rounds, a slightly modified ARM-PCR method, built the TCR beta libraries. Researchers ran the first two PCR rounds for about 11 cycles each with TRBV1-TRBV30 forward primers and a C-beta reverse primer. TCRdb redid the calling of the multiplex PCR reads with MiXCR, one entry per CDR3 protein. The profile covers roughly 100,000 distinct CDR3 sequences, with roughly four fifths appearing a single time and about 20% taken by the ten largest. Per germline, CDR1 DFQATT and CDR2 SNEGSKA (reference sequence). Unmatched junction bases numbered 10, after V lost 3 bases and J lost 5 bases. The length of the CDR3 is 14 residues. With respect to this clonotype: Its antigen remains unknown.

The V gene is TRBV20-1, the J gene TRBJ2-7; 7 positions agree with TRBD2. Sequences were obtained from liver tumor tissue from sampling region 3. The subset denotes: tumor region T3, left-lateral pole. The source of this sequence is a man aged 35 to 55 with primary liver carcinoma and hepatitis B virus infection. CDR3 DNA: TGCAGTGCTAGGCCTGGCGGGAGATCCCACGAGCAGTACTTC. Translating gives CSARPGGRSHEQYF.